Listed below are T cell receptor beta chains from one sample, sequenced in a study of blood T cell repertoires in COVID-19. The protocol was immunoSEQ multiplex PCR, while the TCRdb copy is restricted to in-frame clones and leaves out a portion. The sample has around 80,000 clones; 82% are singletons. The sample comprised peripheral blood. Receptors were obtained from a human donor in a cohort sampled during active COVID-19. CDR3s include the opening cysteine and the closing phenylalanine or tryptophan. D genes are given only for firm matches. The listing skips clone size in some rows; elsewhere it reads once, few, many or a size class.

v_call: TRBV27
j_call: TRBJ2-2
d_call: TRBD1
clone_size: NA
cdr3_aa: CASSLTPGGETGELFF
cdr3_nt: TGTGCCAGCAGTTTAACCCCAGGGGGCGAGACCGGGGAGCTGTTTTTT

v_call: TRBV20-1
j_call: TRBJ2-7
d_call: NA
clone_size: NA
cdr3_aa: CSARGPYEQYF
cdr3_nt: TGCAGTGCTAGGGGGCCCTACGAGCAGTACTTC

v_call: TRBV25-1
j_call: TRBJ2-1
d_call: TRBD2
clone_size: NA
cdr3_aa: CASSGLAGSYNEQFF
cdr3_nt: TGTGCCAGCAGCGGACTAGCTGGATCCTACAATGAGCAGTTCTTC

v_call: TRBV7-3
j_call: TRBJ2-5
d_call: TRBD2
clone_size: NA
cdr3_aa: CASSLGVGGGATETQYF
cdr3_nt: TGTGCCAGCAGCTTAGGAGTAGGCGGGGGGGCCACGGAGACCCAGTACTTC

v_call: TRBV6-5
j_call: TRBJ2-7
d_call: TRBD2
clone_size: once
cdr3_aa: CASSYSAGGAYEQYF
cdr3_nt: TGTGCCAGCAGTTACTCAGCGGGGGGCGCCTACGAGCAGTACTTC

v_call: TRBV11-2
j_call: TRBJ2-3
d_call: NA
clone_size: NA
cdr3_aa: CASSLTGREWTDTQYF
cdr3_nt: TGTGCCAGCAGCTTAACAGGTCGAGAGTGGACCGATACGCAGTATTTT

v_call: TRBV5-1
j_call: TRBJ2-7
d_call: TRBD1
clone_size: NA
cdr3_aa: CASSLRPGQGVYEQYF
cdr3_nt: TGCGCCAGCAGCTTGCGCCCGGGACAGGGTGTCTACGAGCAGTACTTC

v_call: TRBV5-4
j_call: TRBJ1-1
d_call: TRBD1
clone_size: NA
cdr3_aa: CASSFPGGLAEAFF
cdr3_nt: TGTGCCAGCAGCTTCCCAGGGGGCCTCGCTGAAGCTTTCTTT

v_call: TRBV6-5
j_call: TRBJ2-2
d_call: NA
clone_size: NA
cdr3_aa: CASRTADTGELFF
cdr3_nt: TGTGCCAGCAGGACAGCAGACACCGGGGAGCTGTTTTTT

v_call: TRBV7-3
j_call: TRBJ2-5
d_call: NA
clone_size: NA
cdr3_aa: CASSSSPLETQYF
cdr3_nt: TGTGCCAGCAGCTCTAGCCCCCTGGAGACCCAGTACTTC

v_call: TRBV7-9
j_call: TRBJ2-1
d_call: NA
clone_size: NA
cdr3_aa: CASSQWISGGRAYNEQFF
cdr3_nt: TGTGCCAGCAGCCAGTGGATTAGTGGGGGCCGTGCCTACAATGAGCAGTTCTTC

v_call: TRBV5-1
j_call: TRBJ2-2
d_call: NA
clone_size: NA
cdr3_aa: CASSLESGLVGELFF
cdr3_nt: TGCGCCAGCAGCTTGGAGTCAGGGCTCGTCGGGGAGCTGTTTTTT

v_call: TRBV6-1
j_call: TRBJ2-7
d_call: NA
clone_size: once
cdr3_aa: CASSEAGRAYEQYF
cdr3_nt: TGTGCCAGCAGTGAAGCCGGCAGGGCCTACGAGCAGTACTTC

v_call: TRBV7-9
j_call: TRBJ1-4
d_call: TRBD1
clone_size: few
cdr3_aa: CASSLPETGFEKLFF
cdr3_nt: TGTGCCAGCAGCTTACCAGAGACAGGGTTTGAAAAACTGTTTTTT

v_call: TRBV7-8
j_call: TRBJ2-7
d_call: NA
clone_size: NA
cdr3_aa: CASSPLQGPYEQYF
cdr3_nt: TGTGCCAGCAGCCCCCTACAGGGACCCTACGAGCAGTACTTC

v_call: TRBV23-1
j_call: TRBJ2-7
d_call: TRBD1
clone_size: NA
cdr3_aa: CASSHLRDRADEQYF
cdr3_nt: TGCGCCAGCAGTCACCTCCGGGACAGGGCCGACGAGCAGTACTTC

v_call: TRBV9
j_call: TRBJ2-5
d_call: TRBD2
clone_size: many
cdr3_aa: CASSPRLGRGGQETQYF
cdr3_nt: TGTGCCAGCAGCCCCCGACTGGGGCGGGGGGGTCAAGAGACCCAGTACTTC

v_call: TRBV3-1/TRBV3-2
j_call: TRBJ2-7
d_call: TRBD2
clone_size: NA
cdr3_aa: CASSQGLAGPYEQYF
cdr3_nt: TGTGCCAGCAGCCAAGGACTAGCGGGGCCCTACGAGCAGTACTTC

v_call: TRBV5-1
j_call: TRBJ2-7
d_call: TRBD1
clone_size: few
cdr3_aa: CASSLDGQGSEQYF
cdr3_nt: TGCGCCAGCAGCTTGGATGGACAGGGTAGCGAGCAGTACTTC

v_call: TRBV30
j_call: TRBJ1-1
d_call: NA
clone_size: NA
cdr3_aa: CAWSIKTGEAFF
cdr3_nt: TGTGCCTGGAGTATAAAAACCGGTGAAGCTTTCTTT

v_call: TRBV9
j_call: TRBJ2-5
d_call: TRBD1
clone_size: NA
cdr3_aa: CASSVGGQGRETQYF
cdr3_nt: TGTGCCAGCAGCGTAGGAGGACAGGGGAGGGAGACCCAGTACTTC

v_call: TRBV4-1
j_call: TRBJ1-1
d_call: NA
clone_size: NA
cdr3_aa: CASSQNRDTEAFF
cdr3_nt: TGCGCCAGCAGCCAGAACAGGGATACTGAAGCTTTCTTT

v_call: TRBV4-2
j_call: TRBJ2-3
d_call: TRBD2
clone_size: once
cdr3_aa: CASSQTLRAGGRDTQYF
cdr3_nt: TGTGCCAGCAGCCAAACCTTGCGAGCGGGGGGGCGAGATACGCAGTATTTT

v_call: TRBV7-8
j_call: TRBJ2-2
d_call: TRBD2
clone_size: NA
cdr3_aa: CASSLEEGGVVGELFF
cdr3_nt: TGTGCCAGCAGCTTAGAGGAGGGAGGGGTCGTCGGGGAGCTGTTTTTT

v_call: TRBV13
j_call: TRBJ2-3
d_call: TRBD1
clone_size: NA
cdr3_aa: CASSSRDRGSGVTDTQYF
cdr3_nt: TGTGCCAGCAGCTCCCGGGACAGGGGATCGGGGGTCACAGATACGCAGTATTTT

v_call: TRBV7-2
j_call: TRBJ2-7
d_call: TRBD1
clone_size: once
cdr3_aa: CASSPRRTGYSYEQYF
cdr3_nt: TGTGCCAGCAGCCCCCGCAGGACAGGGTACTCCTACGAGCAGTACTTC

v_call: TRBV27
j_call: TRBJ1-1
d_call: NA
clone_size: once
cdr3_aa: CASGAVGFTEAFF
cdr3_nt: TGTGCCAGCGGGGCGGTTGGGTTCACTGAAGCTTTCTTT

v_call: TRBV5-1
j_call: TRBJ2-7
d_call: NA
clone_size: once
cdr3_aa: CASSLGSAETAYEQYF
cdr3_nt: TGCGCCAGCAGCTTGGGGTCGGCGGAAACTGCCTACGAGCAGTACTTC

v_call: TRBV12-3/TRBV12-4
j_call: TRBJ2-1
d_call: NA
clone_size: NA
cdr3_aa: CASSRDTYNEQFF
cdr3_nt: TGTGCCAGCAGCAGGGACACGTACAATGAGCAGTTCTTC

v_call: TRBV19
j_call: TRBJ2-1
d_call: NA
clone_size: NA
cdr3_aa: CASSETHLKEQFF
cdr3_nt: TGTGCCAGTAGTGAAACACATCTGAAGGAGCAGTTCTTC

v_call: TRBV29-1
j_call: TRBJ1-5
d_call: TRBD1
clone_size: NA
cdr3_aa: CSVGQGAGQPQHF
cdr3_nt: TGCAGCGTGGGACAGGGGGCTGGTCAGCCCCAGCATTTT

v_call: TRBV2
j_call: TRBJ2-1
d_call: TRBD2
clone_size: NA
cdr3_aa: CASRGLAGINEQFF
cdr3_nt: TGTGCCAGCAGGGGACTAGCGGGGATCAATGAGCAGTTCTTC

v_call: TRBV6-6
j_call: TRBJ1-2
d_call: NA
clone_size: NA
cdr3_aa: CASSFDRPTNYGYTF
cdr3_nt: TGTGCCAGCAGTTTTGACAGGCCCACTAACTATGGCTACACCTTC

v_call: TRBV7-3
j_call: TRBJ1-1
d_call: NA
clone_size: once
cdr3_aa: CASSLREGSTEAFF
cdr3_nt: TGTGCCAGCAGCTTAAGGGAGGGAAGCACTGAAGCTTTCTTT

v_call: TRBV5-1
j_call: TRBJ1-2
d_call: NA
clone_size: once
cdr3_aa: CASRSPGTSDGYTF
cdr3_nt: TGCGCCAGCAGGTCGCCCGGGACAAGCGATGGCTACACCTTC

v_call: TRBV19
j_call: TRBJ2-1
d_call: NA
clone_size: NA
cdr3_aa: CASSSGIVVNEQFF
cdr3_nt: TGTGCCAGTAGTAGCGGTATAGTCGTAAATGAGCAGTTCTTC

v_call: TRBV19
j_call: TRBJ2-7
d_call: NA
clone_size: once
cdr3_aa: CASSIPPPGVTYEQYF
cdr3_nt: TGTGCCAGTAGTATTCCCCCACCGGGGGTGACCTACGAGCAGTACTTC

v_call: TRBV24-1
j_call: TRBJ2-1
d_call: TRBD2
clone_size: many
cdr3_aa: CATSDLYGGVNEQFF
cdr3_nt: TGTGCCACCAGTGATTTGTACGGGGGGGTCAATGAGCAGTTCTTC

v_call: TRBV24-1
j_call: TRBJ2-5
d_call: TRBD1
clone_size: NA
cdr3_aa: CATSDFGQGGTQYF
cdr3_nt: TGTGCCACCAGTGATTTCGGACAGGGGGGGACCCAGTACTTC

v_call: TRBV15
j_call: TRBJ1-5
d_call: TRBD1
clone_size: NA
cdr3_aa: CATSTPGQGPQPQHF
cdr3_nt: TGTGCCACCAGCACCCCGGGACAGGGGCCTCAGCCCCAGCATTTT

v_call: TRBV5-4
j_call: TRBJ2-5
d_call: TRBD1
clone_size: NA
cdr3_aa: CASSLPDRGAEETQYF
cdr3_nt: TGTGCCAGCAGCTTGCCCGACAGGGGCGCAGAAGAGACCCAGTACTTC

v_call: TRBV19
j_call: TRBJ2-2
d_call: TRBD1
clone_size: few
cdr3_aa: CAIGQGGTGELFF
cdr3_nt: TGTGCCATTGGACAGGGGGGCACCGGGGAGCTGTTTTTT

v_call: TRBV10-1
j_call: TRBJ2-5
d_call: NA
clone_size: few
cdr3_aa: CASSESEETQYF
cdr3_nt: TGCGCCAGCAGTGAATCGGAAGAGACCCAGTACTTC

v_call: TRBV4-2
j_call: TRBJ1-1
d_call: NA
clone_size: NA
cdr3_aa: CASRTQGNTEAFF
cdr3_nt: TGTGCCAGCAGGACACAGGGGAACACTGAAGCTTTCTTT

v_call: TRBV5-6
j_call: TRBJ1-1
d_call: NA
clone_size: NA
cdr3_aa: CASSLSGVAEAFF
cdr3_nt: TGTGCCAGCAGCTTGTCAGGGGTAGCTGAAGCTTTCTTT

v_call: TRBV7-8
j_call: TRBJ1-1
d_call: NA
clone_size: NA
cdr3_aa: CASGPGGSTEAFF
cdr3_nt: TGTGCCAGCGGTCCCGGGGGGTCCACTGAAGCTTTCTTT

v_call: TRBV28
j_call: TRBJ2-6
d_call: NA
clone_size: NA
cdr3_aa: CASSSAGMGANVLTF
cdr3_nt: TGTGCCAGCAGTTCGGCGGGGATGGGGGCCAACGTCCTGACTTTC

v_call: TRBV2
j_call: TRBJ2-7
d_call: TRBD1
clone_size: NA
cdr3_aa: CASERTGGARQYF
cdr3_nt: TGTGCCAGCGAGAGGACAGGGGGCGCGAGGCAGTACTTC

v_call: TRBV5-1
j_call: TRBJ2-1
d_call: TRBD2
clone_size: NA
cdr3_aa: CASRHRWLAGDSEQFF
cdr3_nt: TGCGCCAGCAGACACCGGTGGCTAGCGGGGGACAGTGAGCAGTTCTTC

v_call: TRBV6-1
j_call: TRBJ2-7
d_call: TRBD1
clone_size: NA
cdr3_aa: CASSSPGGGGYEQYF
cdr3_nt: TGTGCCAGCAGTTCGCCAGGGGGCGGAGGCTACGAGCAGTACTTC

v_call: TRBV18
j_call: TRBJ1-1
d_call: TRBD1
clone_size: NA
cdr3_aa: CASSRQGLNTEAFF
cdr3_nt: TGTGCCAGCTCGCGACAGGGGTTGAACACTGAAGCTTTCTTT

v_call: TRBV30
j_call: TRBJ1-6
d_call: NA
clone_size: NA
cdr3_aa: CAWRSQNNSPLHF
cdr3_nt: TGTGCCTGGAGATCACAGAATAATTCACCCCTCCACTTT

v_call: TRBV18
j_call: TRBJ2-7
d_call: NA
clone_size: NA
cdr3_aa: CASSPSQGHGAYEQYF
cdr3_nt: TGTGCCAGCTCACCGTCCCAGGGCCATGGAGCCTACGAGCAGTACTTC

v_call: TRBV4-1
j_call: TRBJ1-5
d_call: NA
clone_size: NA
cdr3_aa: CASSQVGGGNQPQHF
cdr3_nt: TGCGCCAGCAGCCAAGTGGGGGGAGGCAATCAGCCCCAGCATTTT